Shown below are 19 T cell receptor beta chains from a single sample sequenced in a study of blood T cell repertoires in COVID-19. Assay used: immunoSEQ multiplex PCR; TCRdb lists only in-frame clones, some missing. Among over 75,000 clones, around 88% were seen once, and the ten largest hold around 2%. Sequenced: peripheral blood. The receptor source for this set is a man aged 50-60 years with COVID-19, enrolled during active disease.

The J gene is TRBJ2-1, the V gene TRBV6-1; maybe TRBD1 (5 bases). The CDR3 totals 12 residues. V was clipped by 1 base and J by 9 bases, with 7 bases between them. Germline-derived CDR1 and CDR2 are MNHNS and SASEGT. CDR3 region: CASSEVGAEQFF. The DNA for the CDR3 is TGTGCCAGCAGTGAAGTTGGGGCTGAGCAGTTCTTC.

The CDR3 DNA reads TGCAGCGGGAGGGACAGGTGGTCCTACGAGCAGTACTTC. Translating it yields CSGRDRWSYEQYF. V usage is TRBV29-1 and J usage is TRBJ2-7, with 8 bases matching TRBD1. The CDR3 extends over 13 amino acids. From germline, CDR1 is SQVTM and CDR2 ANQGSEA. Unmatched junction bases numbered 6, after V lost 7 bases and J lost 1 base.

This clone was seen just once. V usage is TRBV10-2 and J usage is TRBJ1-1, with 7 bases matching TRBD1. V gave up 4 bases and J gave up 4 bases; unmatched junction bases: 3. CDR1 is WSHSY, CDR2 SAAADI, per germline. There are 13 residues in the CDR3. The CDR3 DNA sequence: TGCGCCAGCAGTGGACAGGGCAGCACTGAAGCTTTCTTT. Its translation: CASSGQGSTEAFF.

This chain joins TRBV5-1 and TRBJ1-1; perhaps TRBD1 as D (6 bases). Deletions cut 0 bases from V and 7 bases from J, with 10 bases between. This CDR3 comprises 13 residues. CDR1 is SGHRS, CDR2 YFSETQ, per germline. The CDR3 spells CASSLEGEGEAFF. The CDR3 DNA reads TGCGCCAGCAGCTTGGAGGGGGAAGGTGAAGCTTTCTTT.

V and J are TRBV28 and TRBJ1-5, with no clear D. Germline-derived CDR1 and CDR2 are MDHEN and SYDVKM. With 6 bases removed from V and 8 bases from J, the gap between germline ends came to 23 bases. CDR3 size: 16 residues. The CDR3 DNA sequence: TGTGCCAGCAGCTCGACCCTTGTGCCAGCTCGGGAGCCCCAGCATTTT. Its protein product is CASSSTLVPAREPQHF.

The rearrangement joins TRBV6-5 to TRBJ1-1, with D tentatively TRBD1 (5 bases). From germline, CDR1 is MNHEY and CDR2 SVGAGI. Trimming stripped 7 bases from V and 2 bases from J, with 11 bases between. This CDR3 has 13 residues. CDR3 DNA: TGTGCCAGCATTTCGACAGCTAACACTGAAGCTTTCTTT. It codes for CASISTANTEAFF.

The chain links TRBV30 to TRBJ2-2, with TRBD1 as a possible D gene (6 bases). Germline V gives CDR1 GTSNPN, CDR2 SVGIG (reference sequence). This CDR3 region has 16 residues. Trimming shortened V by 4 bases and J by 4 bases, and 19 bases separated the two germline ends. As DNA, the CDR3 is TGTGCCTGGAACCAGGGACGGACAGCGATCACCGGGGAGCTGTTTTTT. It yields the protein CAWNQGRTAITGELFF.

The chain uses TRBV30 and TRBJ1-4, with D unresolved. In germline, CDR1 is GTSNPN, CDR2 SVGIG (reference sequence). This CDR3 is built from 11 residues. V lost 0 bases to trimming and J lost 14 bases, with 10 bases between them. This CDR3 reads CAWSVPHQLFF. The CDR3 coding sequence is TGTGCCTGGAGTGTACCCCATCAGCTGTTTTTT.

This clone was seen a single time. As DNA, the CDR3 is TGTGCCAGCACTCACGACAGACCCTCTGGAAACACCATATATTTT. Its protein product is CASTHDRPSGNTIYF. The chain employs TRBV6-6 and TRBJ1-3; D might be TRBD1 (5 bases). CDR3 size: 15 residues. Germline V gives CDR1 MNHNY, CDR2 SVGAGI (reference sequence). V was cut by 7 bases and J by 0 bases, with 13 bases left in between.

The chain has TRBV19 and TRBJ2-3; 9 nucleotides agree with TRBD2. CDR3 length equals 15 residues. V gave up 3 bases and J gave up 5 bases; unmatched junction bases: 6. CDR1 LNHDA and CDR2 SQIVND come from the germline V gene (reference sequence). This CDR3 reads CASSMQRGAKDTQYF. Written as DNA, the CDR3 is TGTGCCAGTAGTATGCAGCGGGGGGCCAAAGATACGCAGTATTTT.

This CDR3 is CASSIFSASSYNEQFF. As DNA, the CDR3 is TGTGCCAGTAGTATATTTTCGGCTAGCTCCTACAATGAGCAGTTCTTC. V is TRBV19 and J is TRBJ2-1; D gene uncertain. CDR3 length equals 16 residues. Trimming pared 2 bases from V and 0 bases from J, leaving 11 bases between. Germline CDR1 and CDR2: LNHDA and SQIVND (reference sequence).

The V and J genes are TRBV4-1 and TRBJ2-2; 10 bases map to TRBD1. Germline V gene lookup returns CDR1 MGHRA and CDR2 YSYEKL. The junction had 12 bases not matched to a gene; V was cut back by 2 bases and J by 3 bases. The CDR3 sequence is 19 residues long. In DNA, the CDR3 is TGCGCCAGCAGCCAATCCACCCATCCCGGGACAGGGGACACCGGGGAGCTGTTTTTT. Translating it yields CASSQSTHPGTGDTGELFF.

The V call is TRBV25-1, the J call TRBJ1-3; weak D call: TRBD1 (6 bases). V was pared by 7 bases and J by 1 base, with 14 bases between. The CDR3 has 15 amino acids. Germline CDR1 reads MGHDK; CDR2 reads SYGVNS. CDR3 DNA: TGTGCCAGCATTCTAAAGGGGACATCTGGAAACACCATATATTTT. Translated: CASILKGTSGNTIYF.

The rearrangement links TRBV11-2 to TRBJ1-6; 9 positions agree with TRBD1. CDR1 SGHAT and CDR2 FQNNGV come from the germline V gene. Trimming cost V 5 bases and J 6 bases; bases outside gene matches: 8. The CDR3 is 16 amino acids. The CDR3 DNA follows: TGTGCCAGCAGCCCATACCGGGACAGGGTTAATTCACCCCTCCACTTT. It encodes CASSPYRDRVNSPLHF.

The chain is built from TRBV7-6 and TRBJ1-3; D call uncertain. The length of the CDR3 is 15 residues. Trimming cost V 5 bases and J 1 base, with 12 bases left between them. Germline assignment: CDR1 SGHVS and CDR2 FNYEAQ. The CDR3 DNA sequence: TGTGCCAGCAGCCTAAATCAGAGGTCTGGAAACACCATATATTTT. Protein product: CASSLNQRSGNTIYF.

The CDR3 spells CAWSVWGLDSPLHF. CDR3 DNA: TGTGCCTGGAGTGTATGGGGGCTGGATTCACCCCTCCACTTT. This chain links TRBV30 with TRBJ1-6, with a tentative D call TRBD1 (6 bases). Trimming shortened V by 0 bases and J by 8 bases, and 11 bases separated the two germline ends. The CDR3 is made up of 14 amino acids. Germline-derived CDR1 and CDR2 are GTSNPN and SVGIG (reference sequence).

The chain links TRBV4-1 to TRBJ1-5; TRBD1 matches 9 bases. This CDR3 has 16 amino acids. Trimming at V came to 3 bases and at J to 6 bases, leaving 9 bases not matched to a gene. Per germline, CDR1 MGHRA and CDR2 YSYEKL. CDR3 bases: TGCGCCAGCAGCCAGGGTGGACAGGGGACCTCTCAGCCCCAGCATTTT. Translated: CASSQGGQGTSQPQHF.

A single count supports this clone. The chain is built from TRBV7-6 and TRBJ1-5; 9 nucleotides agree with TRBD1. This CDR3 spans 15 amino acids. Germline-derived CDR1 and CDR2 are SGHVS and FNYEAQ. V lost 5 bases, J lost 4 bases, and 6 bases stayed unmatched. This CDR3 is CASSRTGATNQPQHF. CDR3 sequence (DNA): TGTGCCAGCAGCCGGACAGGGGCTACGAATCAGCCCCAGCATTTT. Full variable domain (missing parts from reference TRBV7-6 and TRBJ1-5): GAGVSQSPRYKVTKRGQDVALRCDPISGHVSLYWYRQALGQGPEFLTYFNYEAQQDKSGLPNDRFSAERPEGSISTLTIQRTEQRDSAMYRCASSRTGATNQPQHFGDGTRLSIL.

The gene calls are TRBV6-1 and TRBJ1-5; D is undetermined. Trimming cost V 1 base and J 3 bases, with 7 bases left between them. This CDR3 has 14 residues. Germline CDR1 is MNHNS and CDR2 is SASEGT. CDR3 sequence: CASSEGHSNQPQHF. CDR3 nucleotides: TGTGCCAGCAGTGAAGGACACTCCAATCAGCCCCAGCATTTT.